Ten or more counts support the clone carrying this T cell receptor beta chain. Its target is unknown. This entry comes from a study of T cells in Graves' hyperthyroidism and ophthalmopathy. Study observations and caveats: Ophthalmopathy onset followed model prediction by a median around six months. Most thyroid clonotypes with frequency above 0.001 were detected in blood. Ophthalmopathy was distinguished from stable hyperthyroidism by 13 V-J signatures.

Graves' hyperthyroidism was deemed stable given no ophthalmopathy progression within 18 months. TCR beta CDR3 regions were amplified from RNA transcripts. The study used the HTBI primer set for a first-round RT-PCR of the TCR CDR3. Each CDR3 protein gets one entry after TCRdb re-called the multiplex PCR reads with MiXCR. Of about 500,000 distinct CDR3 sequences in the sample, under 15% were seen once. Germline loops: CDR1 LNHNV, CDR2 YYDKDF (reference sequence). The V gene end was trimmed by 3 bases and the J gene end by 6 bases; junction bases not matched to a gene: 2. The CDR3 is 12 amino acids. This TCR was sampled from a woman younger than 30 with Graves' hyperthyroidism. Sequencing was performed on blood. The V and J genes are TRBV15 and TRBJ2-7, with 7 bases matching TRBD1. CDR3 sequence (DNA): TGTGCCACCAGCAGGACAGGGCGCGAGCAGTACGTC. Amino acids: CATSRTGREQYV.